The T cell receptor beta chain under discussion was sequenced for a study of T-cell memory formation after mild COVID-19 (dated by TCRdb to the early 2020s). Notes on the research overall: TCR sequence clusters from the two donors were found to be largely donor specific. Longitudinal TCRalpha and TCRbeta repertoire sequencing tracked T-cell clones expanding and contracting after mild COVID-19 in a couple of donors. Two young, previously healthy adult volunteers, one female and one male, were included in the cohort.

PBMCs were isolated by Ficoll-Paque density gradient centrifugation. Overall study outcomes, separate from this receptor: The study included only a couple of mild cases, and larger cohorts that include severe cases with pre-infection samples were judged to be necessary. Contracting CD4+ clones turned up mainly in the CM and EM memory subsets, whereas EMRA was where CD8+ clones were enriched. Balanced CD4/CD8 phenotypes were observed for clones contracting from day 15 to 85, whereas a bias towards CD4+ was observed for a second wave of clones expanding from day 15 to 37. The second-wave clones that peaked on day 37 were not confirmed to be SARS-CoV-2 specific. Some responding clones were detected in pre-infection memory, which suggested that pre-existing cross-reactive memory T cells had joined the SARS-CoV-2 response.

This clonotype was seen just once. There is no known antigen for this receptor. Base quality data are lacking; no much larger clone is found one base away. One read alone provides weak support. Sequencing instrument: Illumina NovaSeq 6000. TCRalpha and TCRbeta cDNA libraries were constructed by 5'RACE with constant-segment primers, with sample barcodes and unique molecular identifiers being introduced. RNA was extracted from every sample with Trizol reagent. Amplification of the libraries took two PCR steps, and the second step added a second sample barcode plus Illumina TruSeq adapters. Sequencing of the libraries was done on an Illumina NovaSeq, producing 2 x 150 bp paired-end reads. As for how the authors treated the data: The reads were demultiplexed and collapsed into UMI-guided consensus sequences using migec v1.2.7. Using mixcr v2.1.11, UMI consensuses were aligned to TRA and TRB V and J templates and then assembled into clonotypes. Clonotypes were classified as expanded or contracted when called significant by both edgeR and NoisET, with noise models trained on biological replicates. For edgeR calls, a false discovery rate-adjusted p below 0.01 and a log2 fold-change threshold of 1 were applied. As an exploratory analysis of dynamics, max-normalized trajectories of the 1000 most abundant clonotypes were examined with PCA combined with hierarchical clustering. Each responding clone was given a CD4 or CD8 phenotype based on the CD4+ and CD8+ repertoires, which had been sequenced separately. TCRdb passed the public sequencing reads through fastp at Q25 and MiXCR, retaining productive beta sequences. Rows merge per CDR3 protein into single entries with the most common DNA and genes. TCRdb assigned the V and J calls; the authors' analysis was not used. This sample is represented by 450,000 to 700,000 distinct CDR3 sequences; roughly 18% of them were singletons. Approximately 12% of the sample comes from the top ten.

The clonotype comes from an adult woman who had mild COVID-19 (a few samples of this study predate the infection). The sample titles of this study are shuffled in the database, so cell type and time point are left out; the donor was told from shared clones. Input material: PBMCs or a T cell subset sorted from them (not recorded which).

The sequenced DNA: TGCGCCAGCAGCCAAGTCGAAGGGACGAAAGACGAGCAGTACTTC. The encoded protein is CASSQVEGTKDEQYF. The sequence links TRBV4-1 to TRBJ2-7; the D segment might be TRBD1 or TRBD2, since each matches 5 bases. V gives up 1 base and J gives up 5 bases, and the segment between their germline ends measures 15 bases. The germline V gene provides CDR1 MGHRA and CDR2 YSYEKL. The CDR3 goes from the cysteine to the phenylalanine over 15 residues. This entry keeps only the CDR3 DNA: 45 bases, framed from base 1.